Following are 19 T cell receptor beta chains from one sample sequenced in a study of CD8+CD57+ T cells in acquired aplastic anemia. TCR beta VDJ combinations and CDR3 sequences were profiled from genomic DNA. TCRdb used MiXCR to reprocess the reads, holding one entry per CDR3 protein. The sample comprises 190,000 or so distinct CDR3 sequences, roughly 57% of which are singletons, and roughly 29% rests with the top ten. The specimen sequenced was sorted CD4+, CD8+, or CD8+CD57+ T cells (not recorded which) from PBMCs. Receptor source: a human donor in good health.

The gene calls are TRBV5-1 and TRBJ2-7, with 7 positions matching TRBD1. The CDR3 totals 14 residues. Germline CDR1 and CDR2: SGHRS and YFSETQ. V gave up 0 bases and J gave up 6 bases; unmatched junction bases: 6. CDR3 region: CASSLGQGLGEQYF. In DNA, the CDR3 is TGCGCCAGCAGCTTGGGACAGGGTTTGGGCGAGCAGTACTTC.

The chain combines TRBV9 with TRBJ2-1, with D perhaps TRBD1 (6 bases). With 3 bases removed from V and 9 bases from J, the gap between germline ends came to 19 bases. Looked up from germline, CDR1 is SGDLS and CDR2 is YYNGEE. The CDR3 covers 15 residues. CDR3 residues: CASSALIGRGSEQFF. The CDR3 DNA is TGTGCCAGCAGCGCCCTAATTGGCAGGGGATCTGAGCAGTTCTTC.

This clonotype was detected ten times or more. The chain is built from TRBV5-1 and TRBJ1-1; D is uncertain. V gave up 0 bases and J gave up 5 bases, with 11 bases separating them. From germline, CDR1 is SGHRS and CDR2 YFSETQ. The CDR3 contains 14 residues. The CDR3 DNA reads TGCGCCAGCAGCTTGGATGGAGTGGGAACTGAAGCTTTCTTT. This encodes CASSLDGVGTEAFF.

This clonotype was detected only once. V is TRBV19 and J is TRBJ1-2, with TRBD1 identical over 8 bases. This CDR3 is built from 14 residues. Per the germline V gene, CDR1 is LNHDA and CDR2 is SQIVND (reference sequence). The junction had 11 bases not matched to a gene; V was cut back by 9 bases and J by 5 bases. The CDR3 coding sequence is TGTGCCAGCCAAAACTCCCGGGACAGGTATGGCTACACCTTC. Translating it yields CASQNSRDRYGYTF.

The chain recombines TRBV14 with TRBJ1-6; D is uncertain. The germline V gene encodes CDR1 SGHDN and CDR2 FVKESK. Trimming pared 1 base from V and 5 bases from J, leaving 12 bases between. The CDR3 length is 16 residues. DNA of the CDR3: TGTGCCAGCAGCCAAGTACGTTGGGGAGATAATTCACCCCTCCACTTT. Protein sequence: CASSQVRWGDNSPLHF. The full variable domain, with the rest looked up from reference TRBV14 and TRBJ1-6, is EAGVTQFPSHSVIEKGQTVTLRCDPISGHDNLYWYRRVMGKEIKFLLHFVKESKQDESGMPNNRFLAERTGGTYSTLKVQPAELEDSGVYFCASSQVRWGDNSPLHFGNGTRLTVT.

This clonotype was observed once. The V call is TRBV7-6, the J call TRBJ2-7; 8 bases agree with TRBD1. The CDR3 sequence is 15 residues long. Germline V CDR1 and CDR2: SGHVS, FNYEAQ. The V segment lost 4 bases and the J segment 1 base; nucleotides outside the gene matches: 6. The CDR3 coding sequence is TGTGCCAGCAGCTCTCCCACAGGGGGATCCTACGAGCAGTACTTC. This sequence encodes CASSSPTGGSYEQYF.

To note about this clonotype: The germline gene is not matched at one end of the junction; a read error may be the cause. The V call is TRBV24-1, the J call TRBJ2-7; TRBD2 matches 12 bases. The CDR3 loop spans 17 amino acids. The germline gives CDR1 KGHDR, CDR2 SFDVKD. This chain's CDR3 is CAISASGLAGLPYEQYF. The CDR3 DNA follows: TGTGCCATCAGTGCCTCAGGACTAGCGGGGCTTCCCTACGAGCAGTACTTC.

The chain employs TRBV19 and TRBJ2-2; D perhaps matches TRBD2 (5 bases). CDR3 size: 15 residues. V dropped 3 bases and J dropped 0 bases, with 8 bases sitting between them. CDR1 is LNHDA, CDR2 SQIVND, per germline (reference sequence). The CDR3 coding sequence is TGTGCCAGTAGTATCACCGGGGCGAACACCGGGGAGCTGTTTTTT. Its protein product is CASSITGANTGELFF.

This clonotype has a count of ten or more. The V gene is TRBV6-6, the J gene TRBJ2-7, with D uncertain. The V and J ends lost 2 bases and 3 bases respectively, with 14 bases between them. Germline loops: CDR1 MNHNY, CDR2 SVGAGI (reference sequence). The length of the CDR3 is 15 residues. CDR3 sequence (DNA): TGTGCCAGCAGTTACGAAAGTGGTTCGGTCTACGAGCAGTACTTC. It translates to CASSYESGSVYEQYF.

V and J are TRBV10-3 and TRBJ1-1, with a weak D call TRBD1 (5 bases). The CDR3 covers 15 residues. V lost 4 bases to trimming and J lost 4 bases, with 16 bases between them. The germline V gene has CDR1 ENHRY and CDR2 SYGVKD. CDR3 DNA sequence: TGTGCCATCAGTGTCAGTGGGGGGGAAGGCACTGAAGCTTTCTTT. Its protein is CAISVSGGEGTEAFF.

This clonotype was recorded at least ten times. This CDR3 is CASSEFGGAGANVLTF. The CDR3 DNA reads as TGTGCCAGCAGTGAATTTGGGGGGGCTGGGGCCAACGTCCTGACTTTC. This chain links TRBV6-1 with TRBJ2-6; 7 bases line up with TRBD2. Germline values: CDR1 MNHNS, CDR2 SASEGT. This CDR3 contains 16 residues. V was pared by 2 bases and J by 2 bases, with 3 bases of the junction left unmatched.

This clonotype appeared a few times. The CDR3 DNA is TGTGCCACCAGCAGAGATACGCGGGGACTAAAAGAGACCCAGTACTTC. Residues: CATSRDTRGLKETQYF. The J gene is TRBJ2-5, the V gene TRBV15; 7 bases map to TRBD2. Germline CDR1 and CDR2: LNHNV and YYDKDF (reference sequence). The CDR3 contains 16 residues. The V and J ends lost 0 bases and 3 bases, in that order; junction bases with no gene match: 7.

A note on this clonotype: A junction boundary mismatches the germline segment, possibly from a read error. This chain connects TRBV29-1 to TRBJ2-1; no clear D. The CDR3 has 13 residues. Germline V gene sequence: CDR1 SQVTM, CDR2 ANQGSEA. CDR3 residues: CGVEGPEYNKQFF. The CDR3 nucleotides read TGCGGCGTTGAAGGGCCGGAGTACAATAAGCAGTTCTTC.

This clonotype was picked up many times. The genes are TRBV7-8 and TRBJ2-1; 7 nucleotides line up with TRBD2. This CDR3 has 17 amino acids. Trimming cost V 1 base and J 0 bases; bases outside gene matches: 6. CDR1 is SGHVS and CDR2 is FQNEAQ in the germline V gene. CDR3 nucleotide sequence: TGTGCCAGCAGCTTAGATTGGCGGGAGAGCTCCTACAATGAGCAGTTCTTC. Translating it yields CASSLDWRESSYNEQFF.

The J gene is TRBJ2-7, the V gene TRBV7-8; 8 bases are a match to TRBD2. V lost 5 bases and J lost 7; bases outside the gene matches: 16. Germline V CDR1 and CDR2: SGHVS, FQNEAQ. CDR3 size: 16 residues. CDR3: CASSPDGGGTNREQYF. The DNA for the CDR3 is TGTGCCAGCAGCCCCGACGGGGGGGGAACGAACAGGGAGCAGTACTTC.

In its sample, this clonotype was seen many times. V is TRBV5-6 and J is TRBJ1-2; the D gene is possibly TRBD1 (5 bases). This CDR3 has 14 residues. Germline V gives CDR1 SGHDT, CDR2 YYEEEE. The V end lost 4 bases, the J end lost 6 bases, and 16 bases lay between the germline ends. CDR3 residues: CASSPGTPVDGYTF. The DNA for the CDR3 is TGTGCCAGCAGCCCGGGGACGCCTGTGGATGGCTACACCTTC.

The CDR3 DNA sequence: TGTGCCAGCCAACCCGGGACTAGCGGGAGCCTAACTGAGGCAGATACGCAGTATTTT. Encoded protein: CASQPGTSGSLTEADTQYF. V usage is TRBV7-9 and J usage is TRBJ2-3; 14 nucleotides agree with TRBD2. Losses at the gene ends were 8 bases for V and 4 bases for J; bases not matched to a gene: 17. This CDR3 comprises 19 residues. Germline loops: CDR1 SEHNR, CDR2 FQNEAQ (reference sequence).

The V and J genes are TRBV7-9 and TRBJ1-2, with unresolved D. V was trimmed by 4 bases and J by 8 bases, leaving 17 bases between them. The CDR3 is made up of 14 amino acids. Germline assignment: CDR1 SEHNR and CDR2 FQNEAQ (reference sequence). For the CDR3, the DNA is TGTGCCAGCAGCTCAGCACTGCCGGGTTGGGGCTACACCTTC. Protein product: CASSSALPGWGYTF.

V is TRBV10-3 and J is TRBJ2-5; a possible D gene is TRBD1 (7 bases). The CDR3 spans 12 residues. The V gene lost 11 bases and the J gene lost 4 bases, with 14 bases spanning the gap. Germline values: CDR1 ENHRY, CDR2 SYGVKD. The CDR3 sequence is CAAGQLVETQYF. In DNA form, the CDR3 reads TGTGCCGCGGGACAGTTGGTAGAGACCCAGTACTTC.